This T cell receptor (beta chain) originates from a study of CD8 T cells in ankylosing spondylitis (dated by TCRdb to about 2017). Background for the entire study: The study set out to find disease-linked TCR variants by profiling T cell receptor beta repertoires in ankylosing spondylitis patients and healthy donors. The full study cohort comprised 25 ankylosing spondylitis patients and approximately 100 healthy donors. Samples of peripheral blood were taken, and for ankylosing spondylitis patients, synovial fluid was collected as well. General study outcomes and caveats: Blood from ankylosing spondylitis patients appeared to be characterized by a TCR beta motif composed of 7 to 9 highly homologous amino acid variants. The disease-linked clones were reported to be significantly enriched in matched synovial fluid samples from ankylosing spondylitis patients. Some motif variants were previously reported in synovial fluid and blood of reactive arthritis patients, suggesting common disease-initiation mechanisms. The disease-linked clones showed a CD8+ phenotype and occurred at relatively low frequencies in peripheral blood.

A note on this clonotype: Its antigen is still unknown. No base-level quality is on record; no much larger clone is a single base apart.

Sequences MDHEN (CDR1) and SYDVKM (CDR2) are obtained from the germline V gene. The CDR3, cysteine through phenylalanine, is 13 amino acids long. CDR3 DNA only is kept here, 39 bases in frame from base 1. V loses 5 bases of germline sequence and J loses 6 bases, and the interval between the two ends is 13 bases. The data were produced on an Illumina HiSeq 2500. Quantitative 5'-RACE with molecular barcodes was the method used to prepare the TCR beta libraries. On the authors' methods: To identify disease-linked TCR variants, a new computational method was used, one built on a probabilistic model of VDJ rearrangement. TCRdb redid the processing of the public reads, applying fastp at Q25 and MiXCR, and retained in-frame beta chains. When rows share a CDR3 protein, they turn into one entry using the most common DNA and genes. TCRdb's processing, not the authors' own work, is the source of the V and J calls. The sample table contains approximately 550,000 distinct CDR3 sequences; only one count was recorded for more than 9.5% of them. Of the sample, approximately 6.2% falls within the top ten clones.

Sequenced input: blood, either unsorted or a sorted T cell fraction (not recorded which). The receptor was derived from a male donor with ankylosing spondylitis. Rearrangement joined TRBV28 to TRBJ1-1; there is no confident call for the D gene. Read as DNA, the sequence is TGTGCCAGCAGTCGGAACAGAAGGTCTGAAGCTTTCTTT. This is translated as CASSRNRRSEAFF.